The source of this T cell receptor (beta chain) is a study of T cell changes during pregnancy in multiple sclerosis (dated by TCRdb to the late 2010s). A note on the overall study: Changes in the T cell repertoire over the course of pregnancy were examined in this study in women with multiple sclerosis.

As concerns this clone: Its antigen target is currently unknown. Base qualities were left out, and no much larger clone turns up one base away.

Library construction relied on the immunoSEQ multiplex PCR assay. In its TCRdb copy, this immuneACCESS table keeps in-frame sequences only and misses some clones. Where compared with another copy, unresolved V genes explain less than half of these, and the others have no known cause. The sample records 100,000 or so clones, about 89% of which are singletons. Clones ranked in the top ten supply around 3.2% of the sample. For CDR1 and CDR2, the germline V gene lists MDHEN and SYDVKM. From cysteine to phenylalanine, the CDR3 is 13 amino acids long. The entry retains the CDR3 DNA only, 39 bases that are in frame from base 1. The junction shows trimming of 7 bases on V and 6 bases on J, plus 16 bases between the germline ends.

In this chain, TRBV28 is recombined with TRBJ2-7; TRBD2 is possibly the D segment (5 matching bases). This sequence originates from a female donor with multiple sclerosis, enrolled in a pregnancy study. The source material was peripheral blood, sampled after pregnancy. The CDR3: CASTWTLFGEQYF. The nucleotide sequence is TGTGCCAGCACCTGGACTCTCTTCGGCGAGCAGTACTTC.